Below are 6 T cell receptor beta chains sequenced from a single sample in a study of blood T cells in healthy people across ages. With a J-beta primer mix and a sample-barcoded 5' primer, a second PCR ran 7 to 11 cycles. One entry per CDR3 protein results from TCRdb running MiXCR on the 5' RACE reads. The sample has 450,000 to 700,000 distinct CDR3 sequences, 27% seen once. The sample comprised blood. The receptors shown here come from an older woman in good health.

This clonotype was recorded a few times. This chain joins TRBV11-2 and TRBJ1-5; D is ambiguous. The CDR3 covers 14 residues. CDR1 and CDR2 from the germline V gene are SGHAT and FQNNGV. The V and J ends lost 1 base and 4 bases respectively, with 8 bases between them. The CDR3 DNA is TGTGCCAGCAGCTTAGTCGGTCATAATCAGCCCCAGCATTTT. It translates to CASSLVGHNQPQHF.

The rearrangement joins TRBV20-1 to TRBJ1-2, with a tentative D call TRBD1 (5 bases). The CDR3 has 13 amino acids. With 5 bases removed from V and 7 bases from J, the gap between germline ends came to 17 bases. The germline gives CDR1 DFQATT, CDR2 SNEGSKA (reference sequence). CDR3 residues: CSAAPGRAFGYTF. The CDR3 DNA reads as TGCAGTGCTGCTCCGGGCAGGGCTTTTGGCTACACCTTC.

At least ten counts were recorded for this clonotype. V gene TRBV29-1 combines with J gene TRBJ2-3; D uncertain. Looked up from germline, CDR1 is SQVTM and CDR2 is ANQGSEA. This CDR3 is built from 12 residues. Trimming pared 1 base from V and 13 bases from J, leaving 15 bases between. For the CDR3, the DNA is TGCAGCGTTGAAGCCGTAGACGGATTAAAGTATTTT. This translates into CSVEAVDGLKYF.

This chain links TRBV20-1 with TRBJ2-5; tentative D call: TRBD1 (6 bases). This CDR3 is 15 amino acids long. Germline CDR1 reads DFQATT; CDR2 reads SNEGSKA (reference sequence). Deletions cut 1 base from V and 5 bases from J, with 17 bases between. Here the CDR3 reads CSARVPAERGETQYF. The CDR3 nucleotides are TGCAGTGCTAGAGTCCCAGCGGAGAGGGGGGAGACCCAGTACTTC.

The chain joins TRBV4-3 to TRBJ1-6, with D perhaps TRBD1 (6 bases). V lost 0 bases to trimming and J lost 1 base, with 10 bases between them. CDR1 and CDR2 (germline): LGHNA, YSLEER. This CDR3 has 17 amino acids. The CDR3 reads CASSQDRGTSYNSPLHF. CDR3 nucleotide sequence: TGCGCCAGCAGCCAAGATCGAGGGACATCCTATAATTCACCCCTCCACTTT.

V usage is TRBV2 and J usage is TRBJ1-4; TRBD1 might be the D (6 bases). The V end lost 6 bases, the J end lost 0 bases, and 8 bases lay between the germline ends. CDR1 is SNHLY, CDR2 FYNNEI, per germline. CDR3 length equals 14 residues. The CDR3 DNA reads as TGTGCCAGCAGGGACAGTCCAACTAATGAAAAACTGTTTTTT. It codes for CASRDSPTNEKLFF.